The following is a T cell receptor (beta chain) sequence with its context. Antigen specificity is unknown. The data stem from a study of cytomegalovirus exposure and HLA in healthy donors. Study-wide findings and caveats: V- and J-gene trimming in TCR beta was tied to a missense DCLRE1C variant by an analysis performed later. The authors enumerated over 150 TCR beta chains as linked to cytomegalovirus. Some public TCRs appeared in many individuals, while most sequences were rare. An analysis that was carried out later associated approximately 15,000 TCR beta sequences with HLA alleles at 0.05 false discovery rate.

From germline, CDR1 is SGHNT and CDR2 YYREEE (reference sequence). There are 14 residues in the CDR3. Primers: 60 Vbeta forward and 13 Jbeta reverse. Measured with immunoSEQ multiplex PCR; TCRdb has only the in-frame clones, and not every one. The repertoire holds about 200,000 clones, with approximately 85% as singletons. The receptor was derived from a man younger than 30 in good health and CMV-seronegative. Sequenced: PBMCs. The gene calls are TRBV5-4 and TRBJ2-5; the D gene is possibly TRBD1 (6 bases). The end of the DNA fits TRBJ2-7 better, so the J call may be wrong. The CDR3 nucleotides are TGTGCCAGCAGCACCCACAGGGAGAGGTACGAGCAGTACTTC. This encodes CASSTHRERYEQYF.